The 29 T cell receptor beta chains below come from one sample, sequenced in a study of shared clonotypes between healthy human individuals. Method: immunoSEQ multiplex PCR; TCRdb's copy keeps in-frame clones and lacks some. This sample has about 2.4 million clones, with roughly 93% found just once. The sequenced material came from naive CD4+ T cells from PBMCs. Sample subset: CD45RA+ positively selected. Source of these receptors: a man aged 18 to 29 in good health. Some clones in this sample may be carry-over from other donors' samples.

This clone was recorded only once. V gene TRBV5-1 combines with J gene TRBJ2-7; D is perhaps TRBD1 or TRBD2 (5 bases each). Germline V lookup: CDR1 SGHRS, CDR2 YFSETQ. The length of the CDR3 is 15 residues. Trimming took 3 bases from V and 3 from J, leaving 16 bases between them. The CDR3 sequence: CASSSRDPKLYEQYF. CDR3 sequence (DNA): TGCGCCAGCAGCTCCCGGGACCCAAAGCTCTACGAGCAGTACTTC.

The rearrangement links TRBV7-6 to TRBJ2-3; D gene ambiguous. There are 15 residues in the CDR3. V gave up 1 base and J gave up 2 bases, with 10 bases separating them. The V gene's germline CDR1 is SGHVS and CDR2 FNYEAQ. The CDR3 sequence: CASSLVGLNTDTQYF. CDR3 sequence (DNA): TGTGCCAGCAGCTTAGTCGGGCTTAACACAGATACGCAGTATTTT. Combining the CDR3 with reference TRBV7-6 and TRBJ2-3 gives the whole variable domain GAGVSQSPRYKVTKRGQDVALRCDPISGHVSLYWYRQALGQGPEFLTYFNYEAQQDKSGLPNDRFSAERPEGSISTLTIQRTEQRDSAMYRCASSLVGLNTDTQYFGPGTRLTVL.

The chain joins TRBV11-2 to TRBJ1-1; D perhaps matches TRBD1 (5 bases). The CDR3 is 14 amino acids. Germline CDR1 and CDR2: SGHAT and FQNNGV. Trimming cost V 3 bases and J 5 bases, with 13 bases left between them. Written as DNA, the CDR3 is TGTGCCAGCAGCTTTGAAAGGGGACTTACTGAAGCTTTCTTT. Translated, it gives CASSFERGLTEAFF.

V is TRBV6-5 and J is TRBJ2-7; unclear D gene. This CDR3 spans 13 amino acids. The V end lost 8 bases, the J end lost 5 bases, and 16 bases lay between the germline ends. Germline CDR1 and CDR2: MNHEY and SVGAGI. CDR3 in amino acids: CASSPASGHEQYF. CDR3 in DNA: TGTGCCAGCTCCCCGGCGTCGGGCCACGAGCAGTACTTC.

In its sample, this clone was seen once. The V and J genes are TRBV9 and TRBJ2-1, with D tentatively TRBD2 (7 bases). This CDR3 region has 15 residues. Germline CDR1 and CDR2: SGDLS and YYNGEE. V lost 4 bases and J 6 bases, leaving 17 bases between the germline ends. Written as DNA, the CDR3 is TGTGCCAGCAGCCCCCGGGGGGCGCTCCCCAATGAGCAGTTCTTC. This gives the protein CASSPRGALPNEQFF.

This sequence joins TRBV7-9 and TRBJ2-1, with D perhaps matching TRBD1 or TRBD2 (5 bases each). This CDR3 spans 16 amino acids. CDR1 is SEHNR and CDR2 is FQNEAQ in the germline V gene (reference sequence). Trimming removed 0 bases from V and 9 bases from J, with 18 bases in between. This CDR3 is CASSLANAPGTGEQFF. The DNA of the CDR3 is TGTGCCAGCAGCTTAGCGAACGCCCCAGGGACCGGTGAGCAGTTCTTC.

The rearrangement links TRBV5-1 to TRBJ2-7; TRBD1 aligns across 8 bases. Germline V gene lookup returns CDR1 SGHRS and CDR2 YFSETQ. J was trimmed by 0 bases and V by 6 bases; bases with no gene match: 5. This CDR3 spans 14 amino acids. The CDR3 here is CASTTTGDSYEQYF. The DNA for the CDR3 is TGCGCCAGCACCACGACAGGGGACTCCTACGAGCAGTACTTC.

The chain employs TRBV11-3 and TRBJ1-6; a possible D gene is TRBD1 (5 bases). Germline V gene sequence: CDR1 SGHNT, CDR2 YENEEA. CDR3 length equals 15 residues. Trimming left V 5 bases short and J 1 base short, with 9 bases between. Here the CDR3 DNA reads TGTGCCAGCAGCCCAGGGATATCCTATAATTCACCCCTCCACTTT. This codes for CASSPGISYNSPLHF.

This sequence joins TRBV6-5 and TRBJ1-4; the match to TRBD1 covers 8 bases. Per the germline V gene, CDR1 is MNHEY and CDR2 is SVGAGI. The CDR3 has 15 residues. V lost 6 bases, J lost 1 base, and 4 bases stayed unmatched. The CDR3 DNA reads as TGTGCCAGCAGACTAGGACAGGGAACTAATGAAAAACTGTTTTTT. This sequence encodes CASRLGQGTNEKLFF.

The chain carries TRBV10-2 and TRBJ2-5; D remains unclear. The closer fit of TRBJ2-7 to the DNA end suggests the J call may be wrong. Germline CDR1 is WSHSY and CDR2 is SAAADI. The CDR3 loop spans 14 amino acids. The CDR3 region has the DNA TGCGCCAGCAGTGGACTTAATCTAATCAGCGAGCAGTACTTC. It is translated as CASSGLNLISEQYF.

This chain connects TRBV28 to TRBJ2-7; 10 positions agree with TRBD2. CDR1 is MDHEN, CDR2 SYDVKM, per germline. The V gene end was trimmed by 8 bases and the J gene end by 3 bases; junction bases not matched to a gene: 10. This CDR3 has 15 amino acids. CDR3 in amino acids: CASSNTRLAGYEQYF. The CDR3 DNA sequence: TGTGCCAGCTCTAATACCCGACTAGCGGGCTACGAGCAGTACTTC. The whole variable domain, filled in from reference TRBV28 and TRBJ2-7, reads DVKVTQSSRYLVKRTGEKVFLECVQDMDHENMFWYRQDPGLGLRLIYFSYDVKMKEKGDIPEGYSVSREKKERFSLILESASTNQTSMYLCASSNTRLAGYEQYFGPGTRLTVT.

The chain uses TRBV18 and TRBJ2-5, with D uncertain. Trimming shortened V by 3 bases and J by 5 bases, and 13 bases separated the two germline ends. The CDR3 consists of 14 residues. CDR1 is KGHSH and CDR2 is LQKENI in the germline V gene. The CDR3 DNA is TGTGCCAGCTCACCCACAGCTAGTTGGGAGACCCAGTACTTC. It encodes CASSPTASWETQYF. The full variable domain, rest sourced from reference TRBV18 and TRBJ2-5, is NAGVMQNPRHLVRRRGQEARLRCSPMKGHSHVYWYRQLPEEGLKFMVYLQKENIIDESGMPKERFSAEFPKEGPSILRIQQVVRGDSAAYFCASSPTASWETQYFGPGTRLLVL.

This clone was found once. V and J are TRBV18 and TRBJ2-5; D uncertain. CDR3 length equals 13 residues. Between the trimmed V and J ends, which lost 2 bases and 3 bases, there was a span of 7 bases. Germline CDR1 reads KGHSH; CDR2 reads LQKENI. The CDR3 nucleotides are TGTGCCAGCTCACCAAATTGGAAAGAGACCCAGTACTTC. Residues: CASSPNWKETQYF.

The rearrangement links TRBV7-9 to TRBJ2-1; 7 bases are shared with TRBD1. This CDR3 comprises 15 residues. The junction had 10 bases not matched to a gene; V was cut back by 1 base and J by 10 bases. CDR1 is SEHNR, CDR2 FQNEAQ, per germline (reference sequence). The DNA of the CDR3 is TGTGCCAGCAGCTTAGAAGAGGGGGCGTTAGGCGAGCAGTTCTTC. Protein product: CASSLEEGALGEQFF. Using reference TRBV7-9 and TRBJ2-1 for the parts outside the CDR3, the full variable domain is DTGVSQNPRHKITKRGQNVTFRCDPISEHNRLYWYRQTLGQGPEFLTYFQNEAQLEKSRLLSDRFSAERPKGSFSTLEIQRTEQGDSAMYLCASSLEEGALGEQFFGPGTRLTVL.

The chain combines TRBV7-8 with TRBJ1-5; no clear D gene. This CDR3 spans 13 amino acids. Germline V lookup: CDR1 SGHVS, CDR2 FQNEAQ. Trimming took 1 base from V and 9 from J, leaving 10 bases between them. The chain's CDR3 is CASSLEFPGPQHF. CDR3 coding DNA: TGTGCCAGCAGCTTAGAGTTTCCGGGGCCCCAGCATTTT.

This clone occurred a few times. Other DNA variants within this sample encode the same CDR3. The chain joins TRBV7-3 to TRBJ1-1; no clear D. Germline CDR1 reads SGHTA; CDR2 reads FQGTGA. V shed 3 bases and J shed 0 bases, with 5 bases lying between them. The CDR3 has 13 amino acids. The CDR3: CASSFDLNTEAFF. In nucleotides, the CDR3 is TGTGCCAGCAGCTTCGACCTGAACACTGAAGCTTTCTTT.

The V and J genes are TRBV14 and TRBJ1-2; D unclear. Between the trimmed V and J ends, which lost 1 base and 4 bases, there was a span of 7 bases. CDR3 length equals 13 residues. Germline CDR1 is SGHDN and CDR2 is FVKESK. The CDR3 spells CASSQVGSYGYTF. The CDR3 DNA sequence: TGTGCCAGCAGCCAAGTGGGCAGCTATGGCTACACCTTC.

V and J are TRBV5-1 and TRBJ2-7, with 9 bases matching TRBD2. CDR1 is SGHRS, CDR2 YFSETQ, per germline. V was clipped by 3 bases and J by 6 bases; unmatched bases: 16. The CDR3 loop spans 17 amino acids. The CDR3 is CASSYASGVAGAGEQYF. The CDR3 DNA follows: TGCGCCAGCAGCTACGCCTCAGGGGTAGCGGGAGCGGGCGAGCAGTACTTC.

On this clone itself: This sample includes further DNA sequences coding for the same CDR3. This chain connects TRBV6-6 to TRBJ1-5, with TRBD1 as a possible D gene (5 bases). The CDR3 spans 13 residues. Per the germline V gene, CDR1 is MNHNY and CDR2 is SVGAGI (reference sequence). Deletions cut 0 bases from V and 7 bases from J, with 7 bases between. Written as DNA, the CDR3 is TGTGCCAGCAGTTACTCTAGGGGACAGCCCCAGCATTTT. This translates into CASSYSRGQPQHF.

V gene TRBV6-1 combines with J gene TRBJ1-1, with D hard to call. Germline loops: CDR1 MNHNS, CDR2 SASEGT. There are 15 residues in the CDR3. Trimming cost V 2 bases and J 5 bases, with 15 bases left between them. The CDR3 DNA sequence: TGTGCCAGCAGTGAATTTCAACCCCAGGTGACTGAAGCTTTCTTT. Encoded protein: CASSEFQPQVTEAFF.

This chain links TRBV4-1 with TRBJ1-2; D uncertain. The germline V gene encodes CDR1 MGHRA and CDR2 YSYEKL. V was pared by 4 bases and J by 5 bases, with 14 bases between. CDR3 size: 14 residues. CDR3 sequence (DNA): TGCGCCAGCAGCCCCGTGGGGTTGGCTTATGGCTACACCTTC. Translating it yields CASSPVGLAYGYTF.

The V call is TRBV6-5, the J call TRBJ1-3, with unresolved D. The CDR3 contains 15 residues. Germline V lookup: CDR1 MNHEY, CDR2 SVGAGI. Between the trimmed V and J ends, which lost 3 bases and 4 bases, there was a span of 13 bases. The CDR3 region has the DNA TGTGCCAGCAGTTATTGGCGAGTGGCGGGAAACACCATATATTTT. It specifies CASSYWRVAGNTIYF.

The gene calls are TRBV6-5 and TRBJ2-1; the D gene is possibly TRBD1 (5 bases). The germline V gene encodes CDR1 MNHEY and CDR2 SVGAGI. The CDR3 has 14 residues. V lost 0 bases and J 6 bases, leaving 9 bases between the germline ends. Written as DNA, the CDR3 is TGTGCCAGCAGTTACTCGTACAGGAGCAATGAGCAGTTCTTC. It translates to CASSYSYRSNEQFF.

Remarks on this clone: Other DNA sequences of this sample code for an identical CDR3. This chain links TRBV9 with TRBJ2-1; the D is unclear. This CDR3 has 15 residues. V lost 0 bases and J lost 0, with 7 bases in between. CDR1 and CDR2 from the germline V gene are SGDLS and YYNGEE. The chain's CDR3 is CASSVVSSSYNEQFF. The CDR3, as DNA: TGTGCCAGCAGCGTAGTGTCGAGCTCCTACAATGAGCAGTTCTTC.

This chain joins TRBV18 and TRBJ2-2; D is possibly TRBD1 (5 bases). The CDR3 contains 16 residues. V lost 0 bases, J lost 1 base, and 9 bases lay in between. CDR1 and CDR2 (germline): KGHSH, LQKENI. CDR3 nucleotide sequence: TGTGCCAGCTCACCACCCCTCAGGGTGAACACCGGGGAGCTGTTTTTT. It translates to CASSPPLRVNTGELFF.

The chain links TRBV19 to TRBJ2-3; 7 bases map to TRBD2. Losses at the gene ends were 5 bases for V and 2 bases for J; bases not matched to a gene: 7. Germline CDR1 and CDR2: LNHDA and SQIVND (reference sequence). This CDR3 spans 15 amino acids. In DNA, the CDR3 is TGTGCCAGTAGTGTTAGCGGGCCTATCACAGATACGCAGTATTTT. Amino acid sequence: CASSVSGPITDTQYF.

The rearrangement links TRBV7-8 to TRBJ2-7, with a possible D match to TRBD1 (6 bases). The CDR3 totals 13 residues. Germline values: CDR1 SGHVS, CDR2 FQNEAQ. Trimming cost V 2 bases and J 5 bases, with 10 bases left between them. The CDR3 nucleotides read TGTGCCAGCAGCTTAAACAGGGCCCACGAGCAGTACTTC. Protein: CASSLNRAHEQYF.

The rearrangement uses TRBV19 and TRBJ2-4; 8 bases agree with TRBD1. CDR1 is LNHDA and CDR2 is SQIVND in the germline V gene (reference sequence). This CDR3 has 13 amino acids. J was trimmed by 6 bases and V by 4 bases; bases with no gene match: 2. The CDR3 nucleotides read TGTGCCAGTAGTACCGACAGGGGAAACATTCAGTACTTC. It encodes CASSTDRGNIQYF.

With respect to this clone: This specimen includes other DNA sequences encoding the same CDR3. The chain recombines TRBV6-1 with TRBJ1-5; perhaps TRBD1 as D (6 bases). Germline CDR1 reads MNHNS; CDR2 reads SASEGT. V was cut by 6 bases and J by 4 bases, with 13 bases left in between. This CDR3 region has 14 residues. The CDR3 DNA sequence: TGTGCCAGCAGCCAACAGGGTGGGAATCAGCCCCAGCATTTT. Its translation is CASSQQGGNQPQHF.